This entry lists 10 T cell receptor beta chains sequenced from one sample in a study of shared clonotypes between healthy human individuals. TCRdb keeps only in-frame clones here, not all; method: immunoSEQ multiplex PCR. The table includes over 1.4 million clones, around 95% detected once. Sequenced sample: naive CD4+ T cells sorted from blood. The subset: CD45RA+ positively selected. These receptors all stem from a man aged 25-40 years in good health.

In regard to this clone: Its ends do not fully match the called genes, so a read error is possible. V gene TRBV7-7 combines with J gene TRBJ2-1; 10 nucleotides agree with TRBD2. Germline lookup yields CDR1 SSHAT and CDR2 FNYEAQ (reference sequence). The CDR3 is made up of 14 amino acids. CDR3 nucleotides: TGTGCTAGCAGCCCGGGACTAGCGATGAATGAGCAGTTCTTC. Translated: CASSPGLAMNEQFF.

This clone was recorded only once. This chain connects TRBV5-4 to TRBJ1-2; unclear D gene. The CDR3 is 14 residues long. Germline V gene lookup returns CDR1 SGHNT and CDR2 YYREEE (reference sequence). Trimming took 2 bases from V and 4 from J, leaving 12 bases between them. DNA for the CDR3: TGTGCCAGCAGCTTTGGGTTACTCGGCTATGGCTACACCTTC. It yields the protein CASSFGLLGYGYTF.

This chain uses TRBV18 with TRBJ1-2, with TRBD1 matching 7 bases. The CDR3 length is 14 residues. CDR1 is KGHSH, CDR2 LQKENI, per germline. Unmatched junction bases numbered 2, after V lost 0 bases and J lost 4 bases. CDR3 in DNA: TGTGCCAGCTCACCACCTGAGGGGGCCTATGGCTACACCTTC. Amino acids: CASSPPEGAYGYTF.

In the case of this clone: This specimen includes other DNA sequences encoding the same CDR3. J is TRBJ2-7 and V is TRBV18; TRBD2 aligns across 11 bases. Germline values: CDR1 KGHSH, CDR2 LQKENI. CDR3 length: 15 residues. V dropped 3 bases and J dropped 1; count of bases not matched to a gene: 2. For the CDR3, the DNA is TGTGCCAGCTCACCGGGACTAGCGGATTCCTACGAGCAGTACTTC. This sequence encodes CASSPGLADSYEQYF.

The CDR3, as DNA: TGTGCCAGCAAGTCTGGGGTTATGAGTGGCTACACCTTC. Its translation is CASKSGVMSGYTF. The chain recombines TRBV28 with TRBJ1-2; D remains unclear. CDR3 length: 13 amino acids. Per the germline V gene, CDR1 is MDHEN and CDR2 is SYDVKM. With 7 bases removed from V and 7 bases from J, the gap between germline ends came to 16 bases.

The rearrangement uses TRBV5-1 and TRBJ2-2, with TRBD2 as a possible D gene (6 bases). The CDR3 is 16 amino acids. Germline-derived CDR1 and CDR2 are SGHRS and YFSETQ. The V end lost 1 base, the J end lost 4 bases, and 14 bases lay between the germline ends. The CDR3 coding sequence is TGCGCCAGCAGCTTGTATGGAGGGGCGAGCACCGGGGAGCTGTTTTTT. It specifies CASSLYGGASTGELFF.

Of note for this clone: This CDR3 is also generated by other DNA sequences in the sample. V usage is TRBV18 and J usage is TRBJ2-1; the match to TRBD2 covers 11 bases. Germline V CDR1 and CDR2: KGHSH, LQKENI. The CDR3 is 15 residues long. V dropped 3 bases and J dropped 4; count of bases not matched to a gene: 2. CDR3 in DNA: TGTGCCAGCTCACCCACTAGCGGGGGATACAATGAGCAGTTCTTC. This gives the protein CASSPTSGGYNEQFF.

The V and J genes are TRBV7-8 and TRBJ2-3; 9 bases map to TRBD1. CDR3 size: 17 residues. CDR1 and CDR2 from the germline V gene are SGHVS and FQNEAQ. The junction had 11 bases not matched to a gene; V was cut back by 4 bases and J by 3 bases. The CDR3 protein is CASSSSARDRVTDTQYF. In DNA form, the CDR3 reads TGTGCCAGCAGCTCCTCCGCGAGGGACAGGGTAACAGATACGCAGTATTTT. Using reference TRBV7-8 and TRBJ2-3 for the parts outside the CDR3, the full variable domain is GAGVSQSPRYKVAKRGQDVALRCDPISGHVSLFWYQQALGQGPEFLTYFQNEAQLDKSGLPSDRFFAERPEGSVSTLKIQRTQQEDSAVYLCASSSSARDRVTDTQYFGPGTRLTVL.

The V and J genes are TRBV10-1 and TRBJ1-4, with 10 bases aligning to TRBD1. Trimming cost V 8 bases and J 8 bases; bases outside gene matches: 8. Germline V lookup: CDR1 WNHNN, CDR2 SYGVQD (reference sequence). The CDR3 length is 14 residues. CDR3 DNA: TGCGCCAGCGTCTCCGGGACAGGGGTAGAAAAACTGTTTTTT. This encodes CASVSGTGVEKLFF.

The chain couples TRBV11-3 to TRBJ2-1; D remains ambiguous. The V and J ends lost 2 bases and 7 bases respectively, with 12 bases between them. CDR1 is SGHNT, CDR2 YENEEA, per germline. The length of the CDR3 is 14 residues. CDR3 region: CASSLSLKRNEQFF. CDR3 in DNA: TGTGCCAGCAGCTTAAGTTTGAAGAGAAATGAGCAGTTCTTC.